This TCR beta chain was profiled in a study of beta chain features in type 1 diabetes (dated by TCRdb to the late 2010s). In terms of the full investigation: Mean age, gender distribution, total cell number and subset yield did not differ between patients and healthy donors. A total of 107,917,701 sorted cells were examined across all samples, and the number of cells per subset was strongly correlated with RNA yield. Regulatory and stem cell-like memory subsets were obtained from only 8 patients and about 8 healthy donors, while naive and central memory subsets were obtained from all 28 donors. The study compared the TCRB repertoires of sorted circulating CD4+ T cell subsets in recently diagnosed type 1 diabetes patients with those in matched healthy donors. Study-wide conclusions, independent of this receptor: Naive, central memory and regulatory TCRB repertoires appeared more similar among patients than among healthy donors. A moderate but significant shortening of TCRB CDR3 length was observed in type 1 diabetes patients in all four CD4+ subsets. Because cDNA was sequenced instead of genomic DNA, highly expressing activated cells could be over-represented, though the groups showed no difference in activation or CD3 levels. HLA sub-analyses involved small numbers of individuals, so any influence of HLA type on TCRB rearrangement remained unresolved. PCR might favor shorter templates, but patient and control samples were amplified and corrected together, so any skew would affect both groups equally. At VDJ recombination sites, type 1 diabetes patients had fewer insertions and more deleted nucleotides, which implies abnormalities in thymic rearrangement.

From each donor, a single peripheral blood sample of about 116 mL on average was drawn into heparinised tubes. Using a panel that included CD45RO, CCR7, CD25, CD127, CD95 and CD27, naive, central memory, regulatory and stem cell-like memory CD4+ T cells were sorted on a BD FACSAria II. Purity was above 95% for every sorted population. PBMCs were isolated right away by Lymphoprep density gradient centrifugation and were stained directly, without culture. So that batch effects would be minimized, each experiment stained and sorted samples in pairs, pairing one healthy donor with one patient. Note on this clone: What antigen it recognizes has not been identified. No base-level quality is on record; no much larger clone is a single base apart.

Relative to germline, V is missing 2 bases and J is missing 14 bases, with 12 bases of the junction outside any gene match. The CDR3 runs 14 amino acids, cysteine and phenylalanine included. Of the read, only the CDR3 DNA is kept; its 42 bases are in frame from base 1. CDR1 SEHNR and CDR2 FQNEAQ are derived from the germline V gene (reference sequence). The entire amount of isolated RNA was reverse transcribed using the High Capacity cDNA Reverse Transcription Kit, so the sequenced TCRB transcripts were expressed ones. For stem cell-like memory T cell samples, survey-depth immunoSEQ sequencing was used, averaging about 940,000 total reads per sample. After sorted cells were lysed in RLT buffer, RNA was extracted with DNase-treated RNeasy Micro or Mini kits, with the choice depending on cell number. To prevent cross-contamination, each cell subset was processed individually, whereas patient and healthy donor samples were processed jointly. The immunoSEQ multiplex PCR was used to amplify TCRB sequences from cDNA, yielding 87-bp fragments that span the CDR3 region. The amplicons were sequenced using the Illumina HiSeq platform. Concerning the study's data processing: Synthetic template baselines were used to correct PCR bias computationally, reads within Hamming distance 2 were collapsed, and singletons that could not be merged were discarded. Reads were aligned against IMGT to assign V, D and J genes, CDR3 length and insertions or deletions at six rearrangement sites. Within each subset, clonotype counts were normalized to sorted cell number, after which true diversity and Gini coefficients were computed with the tcR R package. Repertoire sharing was quantified using the overlap coefficient calculated on TCRB nucleotide sequences. The clones in this table, taken by TCRdb from immuneACCESS, are in-frame only. Not every clone is retained; where verified, under half of the shortfall comes from an unresolved V gene, and the cause of the rest is unknown. That table supplies the V and J calls and clone size; D and trimming were determined from the DNA. This sample comprises 110,000 or so clones, almost 40% of them detected only once. Of the sample, less than 0.08% is held by the ten largest clones.

The sequencing input was stem cell memory CD4+ T cells from blood. Reading the label with the study, this specimen's cell subset or site is: stem cell-like memory CD4+ T cells. This TCR came from a woman in her late teens or twenties in good health. The sequence joins TRBV7-9 to TRBJ2-1; 7 nucleotides in the junction match TRBD2. CDR3 protein: CASSLRASGPPEFF. The sequenced DNA: TGTGCCAGCAGCTTAAGGGCTAGCGGCCCCCCGGAGTTCTTC.